This T cell receptor (beta chain) was retrieved from a study of blood T cell repertoires in COVID-19. Study in general: PBMCs, B-cell-depleted T cells, or T cells provided the cDNA or gDNA that made up the material.

The V end lost 7 bases, the J end lost 0 bases, and 15 bases lay between the germline ends. This CDR3 has 15 amino acids. The germline V gene has CDR1 LNHDA and CDR2 SQIVND (reference sequence). Study processing details: Estimation of nucleated cell counts relied on the amplification of reference gene primers. Profiled with immunoSEQ multiplex PCR; TCRdb holds only in-frame clones, not every one. The V and J calls and the clone size are those of that table, but D and trimming were determined from the DNA. This table has about 26,000 clones, nearly 90% appearing once. The TCR originated in a man between 65 and 80 years old with acute or convalescent COVID-19. The chain recombines TRBV19 with TRBJ1-1; D might be TRBD1 (6 bases). The sample was peripheral blood. The CDR3 region is CASKSWGRLNTEAFF. The CDR3 DNA sequence: TGTGCCAGTAAGAGTTGGGGGCGGCTGAACACTGAAGCTTTCTTT.